This T cell receptor beta chain was identified during a study of T cell clones after liver transplantation. Looking at the study overall: TCRbeta sequencing after a pre-transplant mixed lymphocyte reaction identified graft-donor-reactive clones, later tracked in post-transplant blood. Standard immunosuppression, with no induction, continued until 12-24 months after transplant.

TCRdb's table, derived via immunoSEQ multiplex PCR, lists solely in-frame clones and lacks some. The sample contains around 100,000 clones, roughly four fifths of which appear only once. Germline-derived CDR1 and CDR2 are SGHKS and YYEKEE (reference sequence). The CDR3 contains 14 residues. The V end was cut by 0 bases, the J end by 8 bases, with 11 bases between. Unstimulated PBMCs were sorted into CD3+CD4+ and CD3+CD8+ populations. The TCR sequence derives from a human patient who received a liver transplant. Some of the T cells may derive from the graft donor. This chain joins TRBV5-5 and TRBJ2-2, with a possible D match to TRBD2 (5 bases). This specimen consisted of CD4+ T cells from blood, obtained approximately 43 months after liver transplant. DNA for the CDR3: TGTGCCAGCAGCTTGGCCTCCGGGGTAGGGGAGCTGTTTTTT. This translates into CASSLASGVGELFF.